This TCR beta chain was retrieved from a study of shared T cell receptors in the human thymus (dated by TCRdb to about 2021). Study-level background: The study examined how self-reactive, shared T-cell receptor alpha chains are generated in the human thymus.

V is clipped by 0 bases and J by 1 base, and the sequence between their germline boundaries is 9 bases long. In the germline V gene (reference sequence), CDR1 corresponds to SGHKS and CDR2 to YYEKEE. Measured from the cysteine to the phenylalanine, the CDR3 is 15 residues long. The read is trimmed to its CDR3 DNA, 45 bases read in frame from base 1. On this clone itself: Its antigen remains unidentified. Base-call qualities are not available, and no considerably larger clone is one nucleotide away.

Receptors were amplified or captured by the immunoSEQ multiplex PCR assay. The table was pulled from immuneACCESS by TCRdb, which kept in-frame rearrangements only. Such tables lose some clones; where checked, under half of the loss comes from unresolved V genes, and the rest has no known cause. Present in this sample are hundreds of thousands of clones, about 89% of which were seen just once. The ten largest clonotypes hold 0.0094% of the sample. These data are also associated with another study on human thymus T cells. As that second study puts it: The donors were immunologically healthy infants in Finland who had open corrective cardiac surgery for congenital heart defects. The thymus tissue came from surgical resects taken out during corrective cardiac surgery. V and J gene segment usage appeared biased in both thymic and peripheral blood repertoires. The related research reported highly overlapping thymic TCR repertoires among unrelated individuals. The study described the TCR alpha and beta repertoires in about eight infant thymus samples and a few matching peripheral blood samples. The cohort included about 6 male and a couple of female infants, with donor ages spanning 7 to 244 days. After being mechanically released from the tissue, thymocytes were kept at -70 degrees C in pellets of about 8.5-32 million cells. A QIAsymphony instrument was used to extract genomic DNA from frozen cell pellets. Using the immunoSEQ multiplex PCR assay, the TCRB and TCRAD loci were amplified from a standardized quantity of quality-controlled genomic DNA. The V(D)J region was spanned by amplicons of a length sufficient to cover the CDR3 and to identify V and J genes. The amplicons were sequenced on an Illumina platform via the commercial immunoSEQ service. Corrections for primer bias and sequencing errors followed previously described methods, while TCRAD and TCRB definitions were based on the IMGT database. The repertoires were analysed using immunoSEQ Analyzer 3.0 and VDJTools for basic statistics, V/J segment usage, diversity estimates, rarefaction and pairwise overlap. Chao1, ChaoE, Efron-Thisted, Shannon and inverse Simpson indices were used to estimate diversity, which was also estimated on datasets down-sampled to the smallest sample. Repertoire overlap used strict matching of CDR3 nucleotide sequence, V gene and J gene, with Jaccard-based multidimensional scaling clustering. On average, thymus samples gave roughly 800,000 unique TCRB clonotypes, whereas blood samples gave roughly 80,000.

Source material: thymocytes. The chain is made from TRBV5-5 and TRBJ2-3; the D gene is unclear. The receptor comes from a boy younger than two with a congenital heart defect. Donor details come from another sample of the same person, matched by shared clones. CDR3 reads: CASSLGLRRTDTQYF. The DNA is as follows: TGTGCCAGCAGCTTGGGACTCCGACGCACAGATACGCAGTATTTT. Here the CDR3 is joined to the reference TRBV5-5 and TRBJ2-3 genes, and the full variable domain is: DAGVTQSPTHLIKTRGQQVTLRCSPISGHKSVSWYQQVLGQGPQFIFQYYEKEERGRGNFPDRFSARQFPNYSSELNVNALLLGDSALYLCASSLGLRRTDTQYFGPGTRLTVL.